The rows below give T cell receptor beta chains drawn from one sample of a study of blood T cell repertoires in COVID-19. Data came from immunoSEQ multiplex PCR; TCRdb stores just in-frame clones and leaves some out. The data contain a few hundred thousand clones, around 87% of them singletons. The sequencing sample was made of PBMCs or T cells enriched from blood (not recorded which). These receptors were obtained from a man between 40 and 49 years old in a cohort exposed to, infected with or recovered from COVID-19 (not recorded which). Both conserved end residues are part of each CDR3. A D gene is named only where the DNA matches it firmly. For some rows the clone size is stated as once, few or many, or as a class when expanded; others skip it.

size	J	length	V	D	DNA	CDR3
NA	TRBJ1-5	13	TRBV6-5	NA	TGTGCCAGCGTTCTGGGAGGCAATCAGCCCCAGCATTTT	CASVLGGNQPQHF
NA	TRBJ2-1	16	TRBV4-1	TRBD2	TGCGCCAGCAGCCAAGATCCTAGCGGGAGTCGGGATGAGCAGTTCTTC	CASSQDPSGSRDEQFF
NA	TRBJ2-3	16	TRBV11-1	NA	TGTGCCAGCAGCCTCCTAAGCGGTGAAAGCACAGATACGCAGTATTTT	CASSLLSGESTDTQYF
few	TRBJ2-1	16	TRBV5-5	NA	TGTGCCAGCAGCTTTATCATAGGGGCTATCGGAAATGAGCAGTTCTTC	CASSFIIGAIGNEQFF
NA	TRBJ2-2	13	TRBV19	NA	TGTGCCAGTAGTAGCGGAATCACCGGGGAGCTGTTTTTT	CASSSGITGELFF
NA	TRBJ1-2	16	TRBV3-1/TRBV3-2	TRBD1	TGTGCCAGCAGCCAAAACTCGGGACAGGGGATTTATGGCTACACCTTC	CASSQNSGQGIYGYTF
NA	TRBJ2-5	15	TRBV6-9	NA	TGTGCCAGCAGTTACAGCGACAGACCCCAAGAGACCCAGTACTTC	CASSYSDRPQETQYF
NA	TRBJ2-7	14	TRBV6-5	TRBD1	TGTGCCAGCAGGACCGGGACAGGGGTCTACGAGCAGTACTTC	CASRTGTGVYEQYF
NA	TRBJ1-3	15	TRBV5-1	NA	TGCGCCAGCAGCTCACAGGGAGCATCTGGAAACACCATATATTTT	CASSSQGASGNTIYF
once	TRBJ2-3	18	TRBV19	NA	TGTGCCAGTAGTAAGAGAGCCAGGGGACTACAGAGCACAGATACGCAGTATTTT	CASSKRARGLQSTDTQYF
NA	TRBJ2-7	17	TRBV24-1	TRBD1	TGTGCCACCAGTGAGTTCGACAGGGGTTTTGACTGTTACGAGCAGTACTTC	CATSEFDRGFDCYEQYF
few	TRBJ1-3	15	TRBV10-1	NA	TGCGCCAGCAGCGAGACTCTTGGCTCTGGAAACACCATATATTTT	CASSETLGSGNTIYF
NA	TRBJ2-7	13	TRBV6-1	NA	TGTGCCAGCAGTGAAGTACGGGGATGGGGGCAGTACTTC	CASSEVRGWGQYF
NA	TRBJ2-1	15	TRBV28	NA	TGTGCCAGCAGTTCACAGGATGGCTCCTACAATGAGCAGTTCTTC	CASSSQDGSYNEQFF
NA	TRBJ2-3	16	TRBV5-6	TRBD2	TGTGCCAGCAGCTCCCTTTTTGCGGGAGGGAGACATACGCAGTATTTT	CASSSLFAGGRHTQYF
NA	TRBJ1-5	16	TRBV6-1	TRBD1	TGTGCCAGCAGTGTATCCGGGACAGGTTTCAATCAGCCCCAGCATTTT	CASSVSGTGFNQPQHF
few	TRBJ1-1	12	TRBV18	NA	TGTGCCAGCTCATCGTATACTGCTGAAGCTTTCTTT	CASSSYTAEAFF
NA	TRBJ1-2	14	TRBV5-1	TRBD1	TGCGCCAGCAGCACCGGGACAGGACTTTCGGGCTACACCTTC	CASSTGTGLSGYTF
NA	TRBJ2-1	13	TRBV27	NA	TGTGCCAGCAGTGGGGGCCCCCACAATGAGCAGTTCTTC	CASSGGPHNEQFF
NA	TRBJ1-1	13	TRBV5-6	NA	TGTGCCAGCAGCTTACCTCCGAGGGATGAAGCTTTCTTT	CASSLPPRDEAFF
NA	TRBJ1-2	13	TRBV18	TRBD1	TGTGCCAGCTCACCAGGCAGGGGGCCTGGCTACACCTTC	CASSPGRGPGYTF
NA	TRBJ2-5	14	TRBV5-1	TRBD1	TGCGCCAGCAGCTTCCGACAGGGTGGAGAGACCCAGTACTTC	CASSFRQGGETQYF
NA	TRBJ2-7	15	TRBV10-1	TRBD2	TGCGCCAGCAGTGATTGGGCTAGCGGCCACTACGAGCAGTACTTC	CASSDWASGHYEQYF
NA	TRBJ2-5	17	TRBV27	TRBD2	TGTGCCAGCAGTTTAACGCCCGGGAGGAGGAACCAAGAGACCCAGTACTTC	CASSLTPGRRNQETQYF
NA	TRBJ1-5	13	TRBV20-1	NA	TGCAGTGCTAGTAACACGGATGCGGGGCCCCAGCATTTT	CSASNTDAGPQHF
NA	TRBJ1-5	15	TRBV24-1	TRBD1	TGTGCCACCAGTGATGGGACAGGGGTAGGTCAGCCCCAGCATTTT	CATSDGTGVGQPQHF
NA	TRBJ1-1	14	TRBV2	NA	TGTGCCAGCAGTACAGGCTGGAGGAACACTGAAGCTTTCTTT	CASSTGWRNTEAFF
NA	TRBJ2-7	13	TRBV11-2	NA	TGTGCCAGCAGCTTAGGACGGGGTGGGTCGCAGTACTTC	CASSLGRGGSQYF
NA	TRBJ2-1	17	TRBV5-3	TRBD2	TGTGCCAGAAGCCCATCGGGGCTAGCGGGGGGGTTCAATGAGCAGTTCTTC	CARSPSGLAGGFNEQFF
many	TRBJ1-3	12	TRBV19	NA	TGTGCCAGACCAGTACCTGGAAACACCATATATTTT	CARPVPGNTIYF
NA	TRBJ1-2	14	TRBV28	NA	TGTGCCAGCAGCCCAGGGGACATTTTGTCTGGCTACACCTTC	CASSPGDILSGYTF
NA	TRBJ1-5	15	TRBV30	TRBD1	TGTGCCTGGAGTGAGACAGGGGTAAGGAATCAGCCCCAGCATTTT	CAWSETGVRNQPQHF
NA	TRBJ2-1	15	TRBV5-4	NA	TGTGCCAGCAGCATACAAAGAAGCTCCTACAATGAGCAGTTCTTC	CASSIQRSSYNEQFF
NA	TRBJ2-3	17	TRBV9	TRBD2	TGTGCCAGCAGCGTATCCAGCGGGAGGGCCCTTACAGATACGCAGTATTTT	CASSVSSGRALTDTQYF
NA	TRBJ2-7	19	TRBV18	TRBD2	TGTGCCAGCTCACCATACGGACTAGCGGGACGACCTTTTGATTACGAGCAGTACTTC	CASSPYGLAGRPFDYEQYF
few	TRBJ2-7	11	TRBV30	NA	TGTGCCTGGACTAAGACCTACGAGCAGTACTTC	CAWTKTYEQYF
NA	TRBJ1-2	16	TRBV18	TRBD1	TGTGCCAGCTCACGGCCTTGGGGGACAGCTAACTATGGCTACACCTTC	CASSRPWGTANYGYTF
once	TRBJ2-1	15	TRBV6-5	TRBD2	TGTGCCAGCAGTTACGGGGGACTAGCGGGTAATGAGCAGTTCTTC	CASSYGGLAGNEQFF
NA	TRBJ2-7	14	TRBV24-1	TRBD1	TGTGCCACCAGTGACCCCGACAGGGCCTACGAGCAGTACTTC	CATSDPDRAYEQYF
NA	TRBJ2-7	13	TRBV27	NA	TGTGCCAGCAGTTCCGGGACCGGGGGCGAGCAGTACTTC	CASSSGTGGEQYF
NA	TRBJ2-7	15	TRBV6-5	TRBD2	TGTGCCAGCAGACCTAGCGGGAGATCTGCCTACGAGCAGTACTTC	CASRPSGRSAYEQYF
NA	TRBJ2-7	18	TRBV5-1	TRBD1	TGCGCCAGCAGCTTCGGACAGGGACCACGGGACCCCCCCTACGAGCAGTACTTC	CASSFGQGPRDPPYEQYF
NA	TRBJ2-7	15	TRBV6-5	TRBD2	TGTGCCAGCAGCCCGAGGACTAGCGGCTCCTACGAGCAGTACTTC	CASSPRTSGSYEQYF
once	TRBJ1-5	15	TRBV3-1/TRBV3-2	TRBD1	TGTGCCAGCAGCCAGGGAAGACAGGGGAATCAGCCCCAGCATTTT	CASSQGRQGNQPQHF
once	TRBJ2-7	12	TRBV11-3	TRBD1	TGTGCCAGCAGCTCCCCAGGGGGTGAGCAGTACTTC	CASSSPGGEQYF
NA	TRBJ1-1	14	TRBV11-1	TRBD1	TGTGCCAGCAGCAAGGACAGGGGGGACACTGAAGCTTTCTTT	CASSKDRGDTEAFF
once	TRBJ1-5	16	TRBV3-1/TRBV3-2	NA	TGTGCCAGCAAGGCAGGGAAGATTGGAAGCAATCAGCCCCAGCATTTT	CASKAGKIGSNQPQHF
NA	TRBJ1-2	14	TRBV7-2	NA	TGTGCCAGCAGCTTAGTAGGCCGAGGTGGTGGCTACACCTTC	CASSLVGRGGGYTF